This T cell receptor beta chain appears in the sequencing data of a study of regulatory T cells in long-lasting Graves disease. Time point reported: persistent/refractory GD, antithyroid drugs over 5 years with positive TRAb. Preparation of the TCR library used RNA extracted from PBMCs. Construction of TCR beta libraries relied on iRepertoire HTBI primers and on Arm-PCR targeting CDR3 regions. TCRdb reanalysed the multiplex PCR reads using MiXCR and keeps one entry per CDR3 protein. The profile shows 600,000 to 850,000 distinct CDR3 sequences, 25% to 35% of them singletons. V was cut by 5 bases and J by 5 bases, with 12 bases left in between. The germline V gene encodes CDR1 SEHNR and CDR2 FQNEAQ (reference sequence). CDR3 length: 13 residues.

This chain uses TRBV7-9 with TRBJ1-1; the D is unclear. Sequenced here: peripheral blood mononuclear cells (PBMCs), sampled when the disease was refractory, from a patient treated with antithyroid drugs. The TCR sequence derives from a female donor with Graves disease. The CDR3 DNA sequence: TGTGCCAGCAGCAAACCGTACGGGACTGAAGCTTTCTTT. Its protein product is CASSKPYGTEAFF.